This T cell receptor beta chain is from a study of T cells in Graves' hyperthyroidism and ophthalmopathy. About the study: The initial diagnosis was the point when peripheral blood was collected, ahead of any treatment. The study, taken as a whole, reports: Among thyroid clonotypes expanded above 0.001, most also appeared in blood.

TCR beta CDR3 regions were amplified from RNA. Primed by the HTBI set, a first-round RT-PCR was run on the TCR CDR3. TCRdb re-analysed the multiplex PCR reads in MiXCR, keeping a single row per CDR3 protein. The sample consists of approximately 620,000 distinct CDR3 sequences, more than 15% of them appearing once. Exclusion of patients followed from uncontrolled infection, other autoimmune disease, pregnancy or lactation. Diagnostic assessment was based on clinical symptoms, serum thyroxine and TRAb, thyroid ultrasound and orbital computed tomography. The V segment lost 5 bases and the J segment 5 bases; nucleotides outside the gene matches: 8. CDR1 SGHTA and CDR2 FQGNSA come from the germline V gene. The CDR3 loop spans 15 amino acids. This clonotype has just a few counts. Its target is not known.

The chain combines TRBV7-2 with TRBJ2-5; 10 bases align to TRBD2. The sequenced sample was blood. The receptor was isolated from a woman aged 35 to 49 with Graves' ophthalmopathy. CDR3 bases: TGTGCCAGCAGCCCCAGCGGGGGGGCCTTTGAGACCCAGTACTTC. Its protein is CASSPSGGAFETQYF.